This section outlines one T cell receptor (beta chain) sequence together with its context. Its antigen is undetermined. The repertoire was sequenced with immunoSEQ multiplex PCR; TCRdb's copy has only in-frame clones and lacks some. The sample lists about 140,000 clones, nearly 95% occurring once. Combined were second doses at about 4 or about 12 weeks. CDR3 size: 16 residues. Germline V gene data show CDR1 as SGHAT and CDR2 as FQNNGV. V was pared by 5 bases and J by 1 base, with 18 bases between. The sample originates from a study of T cell responses to AZD1222 COVID-19 vaccine. Study conclusions and caveats: Reportedly, close to half of spike-specific TCRs are directed against unmutated variant regions. Females made up more of the donors, who were largely white British, and clonal diversity may have come out too low.

This sequence joins TRBV11-2 and TRBJ2-7; D remains ambiguous. The sample here was peripheral blood, taken 28 days after the second AZD1222 dose. This TCR was recovered from an adult who received the AZD1222 COVID-19 vaccine. The chain's CDR3 is CASSPSRGPASYEQYF. In DNA, the CDR3 is TGTGCCAGCAGCCCCTCCCGAGGACCCGCTTCCTACGAGCAGTACTTC. The complete variable domain, with remaining parts taken from reference TRBV11-2 and TRBJ2-7, reads EAGVAQSPRYKIIEKRQSVAFWCNPISGHATLYWYQQILGQGPKLLIQFQNNGVVDDSQLPKDRFSAERLKGVDSTLKIQPAKLEDSAVYLCASSPSRGPASYEQYFGPGTRLTVT.